This TCR beta chain was captured by sequencing in a study of cytomegalovirus exposure and HLA in healthy donors. Study overall: A prior analysis found 117 million unique TCR beta sequences from 170 million or so T cells. Of several hundred genotyped donors, 81% grouped in the Caucasian-associated ancestry cluster. Overall study findings and caveats: The study found most TCR sequences rare, yet found some public TCRs in many donors. The study assumed roughly uniform donor sequencing depth for presence/absence analyses.

To note about this clone: Its antigen remains unknown.

Per the germline V gene, CDR1 is MNHNS and CDR2 is SASEGT. Unmatched junction bases numbered 10, after V lost 4 bases and J lost 8 bases. This CDR3 has 15 residues. PCR employed 60 Vbeta and 13 Jbeta primers. Method: immunoSEQ multiplex PCR; TCRdb's copy keeps in-frame clones and lacks some. The sample yields roughly 150,000 clones, approximately 81% seen once. This rearrangement joins TRBV6-1 to TRBJ2-1; 8 nucleotides match TRBD2. Sequencing input: PBMCs. The sequence was obtained from a man between 25 and 39 years old in good health and CMV-seronegative. The CDR3 region is CASSATGLVIHEQFF. CDR3 coding DNA: TGTGCCAGCAGTGCCACGGGACTAGTCATCCATGAGCAGTTCTTC.